These 29 T cell receptor beta chains were all obtained from the same sample, sequenced in a study of cytomegalovirus exposure and HLA in healthy donors. Assay: immunoSEQ multiplex PCR; the TCRdb copy retains only in-frame clones and omits some. There are 110,000 or so clones in the sample; around 86% occur only once, and about 4% lies in the top ten. The sequencing input was PBMCs. The receptor set was obtained from a woman in her late teens or twenties in good health and CMV-seropositive.

The chain uses TRBV19 and TRBJ2-1, with D possibly TRBD1 on 5 matching bases. V was pared by 2 bases and J by 2 bases, with 7 bases between. There are 14 residues in the CDR3. The V gene's germline CDR1 is LNHDA and CDR2 SQIVND (reference sequence). DNA for the CDR3: TGTGCCAGTAGTATAACCAGGGCCTACAATGAGCAGTTCTTC. Its protein product is CASSITRAYNEQFF.

V gene TRBV5-1 combines with J gene TRBJ1-2, with 7 bases identical to TRBD1. V lost 4 bases and J lost 5; bases outside the gene matches: 5. The CDR3 is made up of 13 amino acids. Germline CDR1 is SGHRS and CDR2 is YFSETQ. The CDR3 spells CASSRDSLYGYTF. The CDR3 DNA sequence: TGCGCCAGCAGCCGGGACAGCTTATATGGCTACACCTTC.

The chain couples TRBV7-9 to TRBJ1-5, with unresolved D. V lost 5 bases and J 4 bases, leaving 12 bases between the germline ends. The CDR3 totals 14 residues. In germline, CDR1 is SEHNR, CDR2 FQNEAQ (reference sequence). CDR3 sequence reads: CASSIGRGNQPQHF. The CDR3 region has the DNA TGTGCCAGCAGCATAGGGAGAGGAAATCAGCCCCAGCATTTT.

The chain recombines TRBV30 with TRBJ1-2; D gene uncertain. The CDR3 contains 14 residues. Germline V lookup: CDR1 GTSNPN, CDR2 SVGIG (reference sequence). The V and J ends lost 4 bases and 2 bases respectively, with 14 bases between them. CDR3 loop: CAWNPPAGNYGYTF. CDR3 in DNA: TGTGCCTGGAACCCCCCGGCGGGGAACTATGGCTACACCTTC.

The table lists this clone with a few counts. This chain joins TRBV10-2 and TRBJ1-4; D might be TRBD1 (6 bases). Trimming left V 2 bases short and J 0 bases short, with 16 bases between. The CDR3 totals 18 residues. CDR1 is WSHSY, CDR2 SAAADI, per germline. CDR3 coding DNA: TGCGCCAGCAGTGAGAGGGGGAAGGGCTATGCAACTAATGAAAAACTGTTTTTT. Encoded protein: CASSERGKGYATNEKLFF.

The chain joins TRBV7-7 to TRBJ2-7, with 7 bases identical to TRBD2. The germline gives CDR1 SSHAT, CDR2 FNYEAQ (reference sequence). The CDR3 loop spans 18 amino acids. Germline trimming cut 2 bases from V and 2 bases from J; bases unmatched to any gene: 15. CDR3 region: CASSLPGIVRRETYEQYF. CDR3 nucleotide sequence: TGTGCCAGCAGCTTACCCGGGATCGTGAGGCGGGAGACCTACGAGCAGTACTTC. The full variable domain, in which reference TRBV7-7 and TRBJ2-7 provide the parts outside the CDR3, is GAGVSQSPRYKVTKRGQDVTLRCDPISSHATLYWYQQALGQGPEFLTYFNYEAQPDKSGLPSDRFSAERPEGSISTLTIQRTEQRDSAMYRCASSLPGIVRRETYEQYFGPGTRLTVT.

This chain joins TRBV19 and TRBJ1-5, with 9 bases fitting TRBD1. Germline loops: CDR1 LNHDA, CDR2 SQIVND (reference sequence). The CDR3 has 17 amino acids. J gave up 7 bases and V 6 bases, and 16 bases lay outside the gene matches. The CDR3 DNA is TGTGCCAGTAGAACCGGACAGGGGTACTCCATCGGCCAGCCCCAGCATTTT. Encoded protein: CASRTGQGYSIGQPQHF.

J is TRBJ1-1 and V is TRBV11-3, with D unclear. CDR1 is SGHNT, CDR2 YENEEA, per germline. The V end was cut by 0 bases, the J end by 2 bases, with 13 bases between. The CDR3 has 16 amino acids. The CDR3 sequence is CASSLDQSAPNTEAFF. In DNA, the CDR3 is TGTGCCAGCAGCTTAGATCAGTCCGCCCCTAACACTGAAGCTTTCTTT.

A remark on this clone: Other nucleotide sequences in the sample specify the same CDR3. The chain links TRBV11-2 to TRBJ1-1, with D unclear. CDR3 size: 13 residues. The V end was cut by 3 bases, the J end by 7 bases, with 12 bases between. Per the germline V gene, CDR1 is SGHAT and CDR2 is FQNNGV. The CDR3 loop is CASSLGLGSEAFF. The CDR3 nucleotides read TGTGCCAGCAGCTTGGGCCTCGGGAGTGAAGCTTTCTTT. Complete variable domain (other parts from reference TRBV11-2 and TRBJ1-1): EAGVAQSPRYKIIEKRQSVAFWCNPISGHATLYWYQQILGQGPKLLIQFQNNGVVDDSQLPKDRFSAERLKGVDSTLKIQPAKLEDSAVYLCASSLGLGSEAFFGQGTRLTVV.

CDR3 in amino acids: CASSPRQVVNTGELFF. The CDR3 bases are TGTGCCAGCAGTCCCCGACAGGTAGTGAACACCGGGGAGCTGTTTTTT. The chain joins TRBV27 to TRBJ2-2; perhaps TRBD1 as D (6 bases). Per the germline V gene, CDR1 is MNHEY and CDR2 is SMNVEV (reference sequence). Trimming shortened V by 5 bases and J by 1 base, and 14 bases separated the two germline ends. This CDR3 contains 16 residues.

The chain has TRBV29-1 and TRBJ2-1, with 9 bases that match TRBD1. The CDR3 runs to 12 residues. Germline CDR1 is SQVTM and CDR2 is ANQGSEA. J lost 7 bases, V lost 6 bases, and 4 bases had no gene match. This chain's CDR3 is CSVRTGVNEQFF. The DNA for the CDR3 is TGCAGCGTGAGGACAGGGGTGAATGAGCAGTTCTTC.

The rearrangement joins TRBV5-6 to TRBJ1-1, with TRBD1 identical over 7 bases. The CDR3 runs to 16 residues. Looked up from germline, CDR1 is SGHDT and CDR2 is YYEEEE. V was clipped by 2 bases and J by 1 base; unmatched bases: 8. This CDR3 is CASSFVQGGKNTEAFF. The CDR3 bases are TGTGCCAGCAGCTTCGTCCAGGGGGGAAAGAACACTGAAGCTTTCTTT.

CDR3 region: CASRSGREGNEQFF. Here the CDR3 DNA reads TGTGCCAGCAGATCCGGGCGGGAGGGCAATGAGCAGTTCTTC. The chain has TRBV27 and TRBJ2-1; 9 bases agree with TRBD2. The germline CDR1 and CDR2 sequences are MNHEY and SMNVEV (reference sequence). The length of the CDR3 is 14 residues. With V trimmed by 6 bases and J by 6 bases, 6 bases remained unmatched.

This sequence joins TRBV27 and TRBJ2-2, with 8 bases matching TRBD1. Trimming removed 1 base from V and 11 bases from J; junction bases left unmatched: 3. Germline CDR1 MNHEY, CDR2 SMNVEV (reference sequence). The CDR3 consists of 13 residues. Here the CDR3 reads CASSLWGQAELFF. For the CDR3, the DNA is TGTGCCAGCAGTTTATGGGGACAGGCTGAGCTGTTTTTT.

The genes are TRBV4-1 and TRBJ1-5; D is perhaps TRBD1 (5 bases). The germline V and J ends were trimmed by 1 base and 7 bases, with 14 bases remaining between them. The germline gives CDR1 MGHRA, CDR2 YSYEKL. This CDR3 is built from 15 residues. The CDR3: CASSQGPFGAQPQHF. CDR3 bases: TGCGCCAGCAGCCAAGGCCCCTTTGGGGCCCAGCCCCAGCATTTT.

The CDR3 region is CASSQRGTAYNEQFF. DNA of the CDR3: TGTGCCAGCAGTCAAAGGGGGACGGCCTACAATGAGCAGTTCTTC. The chain recombines TRBV6-6 with TRBJ2-1; D possibly corresponds to TRBD1 (6 bases). This CDR3 spans 15 amino acids. Trimming removed 5 bases from V and 2 bases from J, with 13 bases in between. CDR1 and CDR2 (germline): MNHNY, SVGAGI (reference sequence).

The J gene is TRBJ1-1, the V gene TRBV2, with D possibly TRBD1 on 5 matching bases. V shed 7 bases and J shed 7 bases, with 10 bases lying between them. CDR1 is SNHLY and CDR2 is FYNNEI in the germline V gene. The CDR3 runs 11 residues. CDR3 sequence: CASTRGSEAFF. The CDR3 nucleotides are TGTGCCAGCACGCGGGGGAGTGAAGCTTTCTTT.

The gene calls are TRBV28 and TRBJ1-4, with a possible D match to TRBD1 (6 bases). The V and J ends lost 5 bases and 8 bases respectively, with 15 bases between them. Germline V gene sequence: CDR1 MDHEN, CDR2 SYDVKM. The length of the CDR3 is 14 residues. In nucleotides, the CDR3 is TGTGCCAGCAGTCCAGGGGTTGCAAAGGAAAAACTGTTTTTT. Protein product: CASSPGVAKEKLFF.

The chain has TRBV2 and TRBJ1-1, with 11 positions matching TRBD1. V lost 6 bases and J lost 4; bases outside the gene matches: 4. The CDR3 runs 14 residues. In germline, CDR1 is SNHLY, CDR2 FYNNEI. The CDR3 DNA sequence: TGTGCCAGCAGGGGACAGGGGGTAGGCACTGAAGCTTTCTTT. It encodes CASRGQGVGTEAFF.

The J gene is TRBJ1-2, the V gene TRBV5-1; tentatively, D is TRBD1 (5 bases). The V end lost 4 bases, the J end lost 6 bases, and 19 bases lay between the germline ends. This CDR3 is 15 amino acids long. CDR1 is SGHRS and CDR2 is YFSETQ in the germline V gene. The CDR3: CASSPGGSLVHGYTF. CDR3 nucleotide sequence: TGCGCCAGCAGCCCGGGGGGAAGTCTCGTTCATGGCTACACCTTC.

A few counts support this clone. This chain links TRBV18 with TRBJ1-5; D is possibly TRBD1 (5 bases). Trimming removed 5 bases at V and 3 bases at J, with 14 bases between. Germline V gene data show CDR1 as KGHSH and CDR2 as LQKENI. The CDR3 contains 15 residues. The DNA for the CDR3 is TGTGCCAGCTCAGCTCAGGGTGGTGCCAATCAGCCCCAGCATTTT. Translating gives CASSAQGGANQPQHF.

This clone was detected a few times. The chain couples TRBV27 to TRBJ2-1; TRBD2 agrees at 14 bases. The CDR3 contains 17 residues. Losses at the gene ends were 6 bases for V and 6 bases for J; bases not matched to a gene: 10. CDR1 and CDR2 from the germline V gene are MNHEY and SMNVEV (reference sequence). The DNA for the CDR3 is TGTGCCAGCAGAGGCCTCGGACTAGCGGGGGGAGGCAATGAGCAGTTCTTC. Protein sequence: CASRGLGLAGGGNEQFF.

In this sample, this clone turned up a few times. This sequence joins TRBV5-1 and TRBJ1-2, with D possibly being TRBD1 (5 bases). The CDR3 runs to 15 residues. Germline CDR1 SGHRS, CDR2 YFSETQ. Trimming cost V 0 bases and J 3 bases, with 12 bases left between them. The CDR3 region is CASSLGIGADYGYTF. The CDR3 bases are TGCGCCAGCAGCTTGGGGATAGGGGCAGACTATGGCTACACCTTC.

This chain links TRBV27 with TRBJ1-2; a weak D match, TRBD1 (5 bases). Germline CDR1 MNHEY, CDR2 SMNVEV (reference sequence). The CDR3 is 17 amino acids. V gave up 5 bases and J gave up 7 bases, with 26 bases separating them. The CDR3 nucleotides read TGTGCCAGCAGTAGACGTCGGACATCAAGCGATACTATTGGCTACACCTTC. It encodes CASSRRRTSSDTIGYTF.

The genes are TRBV5-1 and TRBJ2-2; 9 bases are a match to TRBD2. With V trimmed by 2 bases and J by 8 bases, 7 bases remained unmatched. The CDR3 totals 15 residues. Germline V gives CDR1 SGHRS, CDR2 YFSETQ. Here the CDR3 reads CASSFAREGLGELFF. CDR3 DNA sequence: TGCGCCAGCAGCTTTGCGCGGGAGGGCCTTGGGGAGCTGTTTTTT.

The rearrangement uses TRBV28 and TRBJ2-7, with D perhaps TRBD1 (5 bases). The CDR3 length is 11 residues. Germline V gene lookup returns CDR1 MDHEN and CDR2 SYDVKM. V shed 7 bases and J shed 6 bases, with 10 bases lying between them. The CDR3 DNA is TGTGCCAGCACCCTCAGGGCCGAGCAGTACTTC. It is translated as CASTLRAEQYF.

This clone has a single count. The DNA is omitted, as the CDR3 cannot be located on it reliably, and the CDR3 follows TCRdb's listing. V gene TRBV4-1 combines with J gene TRBJ1-2. The CDR3 adds up to 14 amino acids, both ends counted. Germline values: CDR1 MGHRA, CDR2 YSYEKL. CDR3 loop: CASSQVGEGTGWTF.

This chain links TRBV30 with TRBJ2-3; D is unresolved. The CDR3 spans 12 residues. The ends were cut back, 0 bases at V and 4 bases at J, with 5 bases in the middle. CDR1 and CDR2 from the germline V gene are GTSNPN and SVGIG (reference sequence). The CDR3 loop is CAWSVRADTQYF. In nucleotides, the CDR3 is TGTGCCTGGAGTGTACGAGCAGATACGCAGTATTTT. Combining the CDR3 with reference TRBV30 and TRBJ2-3 gives the whole variable domain SQTIHQWPATLVQPVGSPLSLECTVEGTSNPNLYWYRQAAGRGLQLLFYSVGIGQISSEVPQNLSASRPQDRQFILSSKKLLLSDSGFYLCAWSVRADTQYFGPGTRLTVL.

CDR3 DNA sequence: TGTGCCAGCAGCACCGAAAGGGGGCGGAGAGACTCCTACGAGCAGTACTTC. Translation: CASSTERGRRDSYEQYF. The V gene is TRBV21-1, the J gene TRBJ2-7; TRBD1, the D gene given by the table, was not confirmed from the DNA. TRBV21-1 is labeled a pseudogene. The CDR3 is 17 residues long.